One and the same sample provided the 8 T cell receptor beta chains below, sequenced in a study of shared clonotypes between healthy human individuals. The naive CD8 fraction comprised CD45RO-negative cells positively selected for CCR7 and excluded terminally differentiated effector memory CD45RA+ cells. The method was immunoSEQ multiplex PCR; TCRdb's version includes in-frame clones alone and lacks a portion of them. The sample contains roughly 2 million clones, about 95% of which appear only once. Sequencing was performed on naive CD8+ T cells sorted from blood. These receptors were collected from a man aged 18-30 years in good health.

The chain is built from TRBV19 and TRBJ2-7; TRBD2 matches at 8 bases. After removal of 3 bases from V and 5 bases from J, the junction contained 3 bases not matched to a gene. Germline CDR1 reads LNHDA; CDR2 reads SQIVND (reference sequence). This CDR3 is 13 amino acids long. CDR3: CASSIGGVHEQYF. CDR3 in DNA: TGTGCCAGTAGTATCGGGGGGGTCCACGAGCAGTACTTC.

V is TRBV2 and J is TRBJ2-7; 7 bases match TRBD1. Trimming took 5 bases from V and 3 from J; bases not matched to a gene: 4. The germline gives CDR1 SNHLY, CDR2 FYNNEI. This CDR3 region has 13 residues. CDR3 residues: CASSYDRVYEQYF. DNA for the CDR3: TGTGCCAGCAGTTATGACAGGGTCTACGAGCAGTACTTC.

V is TRBV7-8 and J is TRBJ2-1; 10 bases line up with TRBD2. There are 16 residues in the CDR3. CDR1 SGHVS and CDR2 FQNEAQ come from the germline V gene. V lost 5 bases and J lost 5; bases outside the gene matches: 9. The CDR3 spells CASSLPLAGKDNEQFF. DNA of the CDR3: TGTGCCAGCAGCCTGCCACTAGCGGGGAAGGACAATGAGCAGTTCTTC.

This clone showed up just once. The gene calls are TRBV19 and TRBJ2-3; possible D gene TRBD1, 5 bases. Germline V lookup: CDR1 LNHDA, CDR2 SQIVND (reference sequence). Deletions cut 1 base from V and 4 bases from J, with 9 bases between. The CDR3 spans 14 residues. The CDR3 loop is CASSIVAGPDTQYF. The CDR3 bases are TGTGCCAGTAGTATAGTGGCAGGGCCAGATACGCAGTATTTT.

In this sample, this clone turned up once. This chain links TRBV19 with TRBJ2-7; TRBD2 matches 7 bases. Germline-derived CDR1 and CDR2 are LNHDA and SQIVND (reference sequence). The CDR3 spans 17 residues. Unmatched junction bases numbered 17, after V lost 6 bases and J lost 3 bases. CDR3 protein: CASSGVGRSGTYYEQYF. CDR3 nucleotide sequence: TGTGCCAGTAGCGGGGTCGGTAGGAGCGGGACCTACTACGAGCAGTACTTC.

The chain uses TRBV18 and TRBJ2-3, with 12 positions matching TRBD2. The germline CDR1 and CDR2 sequences are KGHSH and LQKENI. With V trimmed by 4 bases and J by 6 bases, 8 bases remained unmatched. This CDR3 region has 16 residues. As DNA, the CDR3 is TGTGCCAGCTCACACGCCCGACTAGCGGGGGAGGATACGCAGTATTTT. Its translation is CASSHARLAGEDTQYF.

The J gene is TRBJ1-6, the V gene TRBV9, with D unresolved. The V end lost 0 bases, the J end lost 0 bases, and 7 bases lay between the germline ends. The CDR3 is 16 amino acids. Germline V CDR1 and CDR2: SGDLS, YYNGEE. The CDR3 coding sequence is TGTGCCAGCAGCGTAGAGATTAGCTCCTATAATTCACCCCTCCACTTT. As protein: CASSVEISSYNSPLHF.

The chain is built from TRBV9 and TRBJ2-7; TRBD2 agrees at 12 bases. CDR3 length: 15 residues. V lost 4 bases to trimming and J lost 4 bases; unmatched junction nucleotides: 6. The V gene's germline CDR1 is SGDLS and CDR2 YYNGEE. The DNA of the CDR3 is TGTGCCAGCAGCCTGACTAGCGGGAGTAGGTACGAGCAGTACTTC. This sequence encodes CASSLTSGSRYEQYF. The variable domain in full, completed from reference TRBV9 and TRBJ2-7, reads DSGVTQTPKHLITATGQRVTLRCSPRSGDLSVYWYQQSLDQGLQFLIQYYNGEERAKGNILERFSAQQFPDLHSELNLSSLELGDSALYFCASSLTSGSRYEQYFGPGTRLTVT.